A selection of T cell receptor beta chains follows, all from one sample in a study of T cells in Graves' hyperthyroidism and ophthalmopathy. TCRdb reanalysed the multiplex PCR reads using MiXCR and keeps one entry per CDR3 protein. The table shows under 400,000 distinct CDR3 sequences, with roughly 14% occurring only once. The material sequenced was blood. These receptors were collected from a woman aged 60-75 years with Graves' hyperthyroidism. Both conserved end residues are part of each CDR3. Each record gives: J gene, D gene, V gene, clone size, CDR3 protein, CDR3 DNA. The D gene is left open where the match is weak. For some rows the clone size is stated as once, few or many, or as a class when expanded; others skip it.

j_call: TRBJ1-2; d_call: TRBD1; v_call: TRBV20-1; clone_size: many; cdr3_aa: CSAPGQGIHGYTF; cdr3_nt: TGCAGTGCCCCGGGACAGGGGATTCATGGCTACACCTTC
j_call: TRBJ1-4; d_call: TRBD1; v_call: TRBV25-1; clone_size: -; cdr3_aa: CATPVGQGNEKLFF; cdr3_nt: TGTGCCACCCCAGTAGGACAGGGCAATGAAAAACTGTTTTTT
j_call: TRBJ2-7; d_call: TRBD2; v_call: TRBV6-1; clone_size: many; cdr3_aa: CASSVPGGTYEQYF; cdr3_nt: TGTGCCAGCAGTGTCCCCGGGGGGACCTACGAGCAGTACTTC
j_call: TRBJ2-3; d_call: -; v_call: TRBV6-1; clone_size: few; cdr3_aa: CASSEARGTRTDTQYF; cdr3_nt: TGTGCCAGCAGTGAAGCAAGGGGGACTCGCACAGATACGCAGTATTTT
j_call: TRBJ2-7; d_call: TRBD2; v_call: TRBV4-2; clone_size: many; cdr3_aa: CASSQDLGGGSYEQYF; cdr3_nt: TGTGCCAGCAGCCAAGATCTGGGCGGGGGCTCCTACGAGCAGTACTTC
j_call: TRBJ2-3; d_call: TRBD2; v_call: TRBV5-1; clone_size: many; cdr3_aa: CASSSRLAGDFLLSTDTQYF; cdr3_nt: TGCGCCAGCAGCTCCCGACTAGCGGGAGATTTCCTTCTTAGCACAGATACGCAGTATTTT
j_call: TRBJ2-7; d_call: -; v_call: TRBV12-3/TRBV12-4; clone_size: few; cdr3_aa: CASAQDYEQYF; cdr3_nt: TGTGCCAGCGCTCAGGACTACGAGCAGTACTTC
j_call: TRBJ1-4; d_call: TRBD1; v_call: TRBV19; clone_size: few; cdr3_aa: CASSFPGQTNEKLFF; cdr3_nt: TGTGCCAGTAGTTTCCCGGGACAGACTAATGAAAAACTGTTTTTT
j_call: TRBJ2-1; d_call: -; v_call: TRBV3-1; clone_size: -; cdr3_aa: CASTSMGLSYNEQFF; cdr3_nt: TGTGCCAGCACCTCAATGGGACTGAGCTACAATGAGCAGTTCTTC
j_call: TRBJ2-1; d_call: -; v_call: TRBV12-3/TRBV12-4; clone_size: many; cdr3_aa: CASSLPFRSNEQFF; cdr3_nt: TGTGCCAGCAGTCTCCCTTTCAGAAGCAATGAGCAGTTCTTC
j_call: TRBJ2-7; d_call: -; v_call: TRBV29-1; clone_size: many; cdr3_aa: CSVRGHYEQYF; cdr3_nt: TGCAGCGTTCGCGGGCATTACGAGCAGTACTTC
j_call: TRBJ2-7; d_call: TRBD1; v_call: TRBV20-1; clone_size: many; cdr3_aa: CSATPGQGSYEQYF; cdr3_nt: TGCAGTGCCACACCGGGACAGGGATCCTACGAGCAGTACTTC
j_call: TRBJ2-5; d_call: -; v_call: TRBV2; clone_size: few; cdr3_aa: CASSETEETQYF; cdr3_nt: TGTGCCAGCAGTGAGACTGAGGAGACCCAGTACTTC
j_call: TRBJ2-3; d_call: -; v_call: TRBV19; clone_size: few; cdr3_aa: CASSIIPGSTDTQYF; cdr3_nt: TGTGCCAGTAGTATCATCCCAGGTAGCACAGATACGCAGTATTTT
j_call: TRBJ2-1; d_call: TRBD2; v_call: TRBV19; clone_size: few; cdr3_aa: CASSIIYRTSGPNLSSYNEQFF; cdr3_nt: TGTGCCAGTAGTATTATTTATCGGACTAGCGGGCCCAACCTAAGCTCCTACAATGAGCAGTTCTTC
j_call: TRBJ1-1; d_call: TRBD1; v_call: TRBV7-9; clone_size: few; cdr3_aa: CASSEGQGDTEAFF; cdr3_nt: TGTGCCAGCAGCGAAGGACAGGGGGACACTGAAGCTTTCTTT
j_call: TRBJ2-3; d_call: TRBD1; v_call: TRBV27; clone_size: -; cdr3_aa: CASSLWGDRGLNTDTQYF; cdr3_nt: TGTGCCAGCAGTTTATGGGGGGACAGGGGCCTGAACACAGATACGCAGTATTTT
j_call: TRBJ2-1; d_call: TRBD1; v_call: TRBV5-1; clone_size: many; cdr3_aa: CASSRTGEGYNEQFF; cdr3_nt: TGCGCCAGCAGCAGGACAGGGGAGGGCTACAATGAGCAGTTCTTC
j_call: TRBJ2-1; d_call: -; v_call: TRBV11-2; clone_size: -; cdr3_aa: CASSFKTPYNEQFF; cdr3_nt: TGTGCCAGCAGCTTCAAGACTCCATACAATGAGCAGTTCTTC
j_call: TRBJ2-3; d_call: -; v_call: TRBV30; clone_size: -; cdr3_aa: CAWSATGPPYF; cdr3_nt: TGTGCCTGGAGTGCGACGGGTCCCCCGTATTTT
j_call: TRBJ2-5; d_call: -; v_call: TRBV6-1; clone_size: many; cdr3_aa: CASSIGWLRGETQYF; cdr3_nt: TGTGCCAGCAGTATCGGGTGGTTGCGCGGGGAGACCCAGTACTTC
j_call: TRBJ1-1; d_call: -; v_call: TRBV10-3; clone_size: many; cdr3_aa: CAISRKEGTEAFF; cdr3_nt: TGTGCCATCAGTCGGAAGGAGGGCACTGAAGCTTTCTTT
j_call: TRBJ2-1; d_call: -; v_call: TRBV7-3; clone_size: -; cdr3_aa: CASSLSPNNEQFF; cdr3_nt: TGTGCCAGCAGCTTATCCCCGAACAATGAGCAGTTCTTC